Following are 7 T cell receptor beta chains from one sample sequenced in a study of blood T cell repertoires in COVID-19. TCRdb keeps only in-frame clones here, not all; method: immunoSEQ multiplex PCR. This sample has 260,000 or so clones, with approximately 87% found just once. Sequencing input: peripheral blood. All receptors derive from a human donor in a cohort sampled during active COVID-19.

This clone was picked up a small number of times. This chain connects TRBV2 to TRBJ1-2; a possible D gene is TRBD1 (6 bases). The V gene lost 4 bases and the J gene lost 7 bases, with 10 bases spanning the gap. Germline CDR1 reads SNHLY; CDR2 reads FYNNEI. This CDR3 contains 12 residues. The CDR3 DNA reads as TGTGCCAGCAGTGCCACCAGGGGTGGCTACACCTTC. Residues: CASSATRGGYTF.

The rearrangement uses TRBV7-6 and TRBJ2-1, with TRBD2 matching over 8 bases. The CDR3 length is 16 residues. Trimming at V came to 5 bases and at J to 2 bases, leaving 8 bases not matched to a gene. Germline V lookup: CDR1 SGHVS, CDR2 FNYEAQ. CDR3 protein: CASSAKTSGAYNEQFF. CDR3 bases: TGTGCCAGCAGCGCAAAAACTAGCGGAGCCTACAATGAGCAGTTCTTC.

The gene calls are TRBV2 and TRBJ2-3; possible D gene TRBD1, 5 bases. The CDR3 is 14 amino acids. V lost 7 bases to trimming and J lost 0 bases, with 11 bases between them. Per germline, CDR1 SNHLY and CDR2 FYNNEI. The CDR3 protein is CASMTDTSTDTQYF. The DNA for the CDR3 is TGTGCCAGCATGACAGATACTAGCACAGATACGCAGTATTTT.

The chain is built from TRBV12-3 or TRBV12-4 and TRBJ1-6; D remains unclear. Trimming took 6 bases from V and 8 from J, leaving 8 bases between them. The CDR3 runs to 12 residues. In DNA, the CDR3 is TGTGCCAGCAGCCTTAATGATTCACCCCTCCACTTT. This codes for CASSLNDSPLHF.

The chain employs TRBV5-1 and TRBJ2-1; no clear D gene. CDR3 size: 15 residues. The V and J ends lost 0 bases and 4 bases respectively, with 11 bases between them. Germline lookup yields CDR1 SGHRS and CDR2 YFSETQ. DNA for the CDR3: TGCGCCAGCAGCTTGGATTCACTCAAATACAATGAGCAGTTCTTC. As protein: CASSLDSLKYNEQFF.

The CDR3 here is CASSLAWGQGPSGNTIYF. The CDR3 coding sequence is TGTGCCAGCAGCTTAGCGTGGGGACAGGGCCCCTCTGGAAACACCATATATTTT. This chain joins TRBV7-8 and TRBJ1-3; TRBD1 matches at 9 bases. The germline V gene has CDR1 SGHVS and CDR2 FQNEAQ. The CDR3 contains 18 residues. The trim removed 0 bases at V and 0 bases at J, leaving 6 bases unmatched. Supplemented by reference TRBV7-8 and TRBJ1-3, the full variable domain reads GAGVSQSPRYKVAKRGQDVALRCDPISGHVSLFWYQQALGQGPEFLTYFQNEAQLDKSGLPSDRFFAERPEGSVSTLKIQRTQQEDSAVYLCASSLAWGQGPSGNTIYFGEGSWLTVV.

This chain joins TRBV27 and TRBJ2-2, with D perhaps TRBD1 (5 bases). CDR1 is MNHEY, CDR2 SMNVEV, per germline (reference sequence). The CDR3 runs to 16 residues. V shed 0 bases and J shed 3 bases, with 11 bases lying between them. CDR3 sequence: CASSLSPGRDTGELFF. The CDR3 bases are TGTGCCAGCAGTTTATCCCCCGGCAGGGACACCGGGGAGCTGTTTTTT.